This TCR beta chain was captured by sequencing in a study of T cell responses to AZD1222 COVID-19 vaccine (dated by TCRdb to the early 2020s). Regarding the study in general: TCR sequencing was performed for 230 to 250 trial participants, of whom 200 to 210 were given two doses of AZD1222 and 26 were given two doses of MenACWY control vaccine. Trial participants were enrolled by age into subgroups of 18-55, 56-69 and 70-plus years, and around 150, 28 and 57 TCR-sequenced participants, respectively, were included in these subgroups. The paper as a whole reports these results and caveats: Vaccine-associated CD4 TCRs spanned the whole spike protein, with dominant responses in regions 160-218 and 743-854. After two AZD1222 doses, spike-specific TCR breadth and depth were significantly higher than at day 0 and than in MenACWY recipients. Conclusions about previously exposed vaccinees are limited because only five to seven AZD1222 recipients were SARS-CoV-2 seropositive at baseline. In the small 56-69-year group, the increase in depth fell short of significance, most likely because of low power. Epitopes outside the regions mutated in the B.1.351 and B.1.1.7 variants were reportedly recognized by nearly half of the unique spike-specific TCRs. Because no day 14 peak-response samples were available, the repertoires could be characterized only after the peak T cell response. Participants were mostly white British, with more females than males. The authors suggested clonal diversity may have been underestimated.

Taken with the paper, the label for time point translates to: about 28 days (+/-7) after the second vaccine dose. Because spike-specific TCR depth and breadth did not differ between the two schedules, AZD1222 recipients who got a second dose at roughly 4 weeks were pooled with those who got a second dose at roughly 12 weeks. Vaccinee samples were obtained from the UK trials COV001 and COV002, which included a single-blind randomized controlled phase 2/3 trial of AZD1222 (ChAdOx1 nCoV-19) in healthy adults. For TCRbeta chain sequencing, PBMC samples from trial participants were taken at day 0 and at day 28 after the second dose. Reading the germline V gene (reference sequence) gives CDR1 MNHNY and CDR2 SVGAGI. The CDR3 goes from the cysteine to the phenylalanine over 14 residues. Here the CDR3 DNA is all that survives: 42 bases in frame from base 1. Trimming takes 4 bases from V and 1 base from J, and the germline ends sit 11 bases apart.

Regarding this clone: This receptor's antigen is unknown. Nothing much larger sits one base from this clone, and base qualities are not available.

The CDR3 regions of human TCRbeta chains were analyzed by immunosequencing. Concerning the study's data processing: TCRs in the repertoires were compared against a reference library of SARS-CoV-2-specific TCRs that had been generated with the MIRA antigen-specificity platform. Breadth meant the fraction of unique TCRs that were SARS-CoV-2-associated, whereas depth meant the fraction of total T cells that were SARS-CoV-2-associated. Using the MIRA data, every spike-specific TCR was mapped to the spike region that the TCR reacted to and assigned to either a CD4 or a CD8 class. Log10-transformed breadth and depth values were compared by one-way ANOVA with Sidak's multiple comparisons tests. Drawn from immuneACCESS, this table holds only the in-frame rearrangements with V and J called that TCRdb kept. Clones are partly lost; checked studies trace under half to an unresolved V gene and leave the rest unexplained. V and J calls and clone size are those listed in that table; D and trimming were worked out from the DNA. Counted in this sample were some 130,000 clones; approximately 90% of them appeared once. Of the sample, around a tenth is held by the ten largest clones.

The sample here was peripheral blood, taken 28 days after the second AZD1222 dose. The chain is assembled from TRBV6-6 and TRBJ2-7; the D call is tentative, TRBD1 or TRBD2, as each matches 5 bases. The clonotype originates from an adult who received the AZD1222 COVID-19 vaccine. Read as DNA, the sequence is TGTGCCAGCAGTTTCCATGGGGGTTCCTACGAGCAGTACTTC. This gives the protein CASSFHGGSYEQYF.